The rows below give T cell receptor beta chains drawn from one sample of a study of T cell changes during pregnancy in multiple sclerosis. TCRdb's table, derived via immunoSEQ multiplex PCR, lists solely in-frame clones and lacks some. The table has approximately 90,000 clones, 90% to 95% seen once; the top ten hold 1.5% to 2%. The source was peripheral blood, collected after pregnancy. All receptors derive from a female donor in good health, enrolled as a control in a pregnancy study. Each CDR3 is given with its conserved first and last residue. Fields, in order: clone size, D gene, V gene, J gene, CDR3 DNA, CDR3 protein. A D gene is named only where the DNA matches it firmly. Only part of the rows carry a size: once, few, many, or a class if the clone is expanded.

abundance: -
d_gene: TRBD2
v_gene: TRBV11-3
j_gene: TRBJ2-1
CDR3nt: TGTGCCAGCAGCTTTGGGCTAGGTATTCGGGGGGAGAGCTACAATGAGCAGTTCTTC
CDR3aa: CASSFGLGIRGESYNEQFF

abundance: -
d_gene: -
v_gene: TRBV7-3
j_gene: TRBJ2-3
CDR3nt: TGTGCCAGCAGCTTAACTAACCTAGGGGCTAGCACAGATACGCAGTATTTT
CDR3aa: CASSLTNLGASTDTQYF

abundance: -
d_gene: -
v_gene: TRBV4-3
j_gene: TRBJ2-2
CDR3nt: TGCGCCAGCAGCCAAGGATACAGGGTCGTCGGGGAGCTGTTTTTT
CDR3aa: CASSQGYRVVGELFF

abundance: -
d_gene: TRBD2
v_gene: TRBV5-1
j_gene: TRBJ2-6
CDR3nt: TGCGCCAGCAGCCGGGGGGGGGCCCGTTCCTCTGGGGCCAACGTCCTGACTTTC
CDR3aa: CASSRGGARSSGANVLTF

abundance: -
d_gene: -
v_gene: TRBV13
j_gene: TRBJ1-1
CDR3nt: TGTGCCAGCAGCTTGGCTGACACTGAAGCTTTCTTT
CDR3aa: CASSLADTEAFF

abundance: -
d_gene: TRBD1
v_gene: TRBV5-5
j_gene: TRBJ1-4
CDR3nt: TGTGCCAGCAGCTTGGTGGCTTGGGACAGGGAAGGGAAACTGTTTTTT
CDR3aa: CASSLVAWDREGKLFF

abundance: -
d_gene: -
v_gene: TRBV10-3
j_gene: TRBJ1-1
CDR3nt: TGTGCCATCAGTGAGCCCCAGCGGACCACTGAAGCTTTCTTT
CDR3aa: CAISEPQRTTEAFF

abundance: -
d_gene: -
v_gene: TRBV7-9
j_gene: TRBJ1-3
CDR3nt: TGTGCCAGCAGCTCCAGACAGGTCTCTGGCGGAAACACCATATATTTT
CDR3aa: CASSSRQVSGGNTIYF

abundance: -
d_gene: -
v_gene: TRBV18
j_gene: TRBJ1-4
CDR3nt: TGTGCCAGCTCACCCGAAGGGGTAAGGTTGGAAAAACTGTTTTTT
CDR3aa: CASSPEGVRLEKLFF

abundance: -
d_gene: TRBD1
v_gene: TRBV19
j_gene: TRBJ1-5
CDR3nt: TGTGCCAGTAGTATCGGGACAGGGGGCCGCAATCAGCCCCAGCATTTT
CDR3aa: CASSIGTGGRNQPQHF

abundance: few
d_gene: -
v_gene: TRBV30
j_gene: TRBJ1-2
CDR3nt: TGTGCCTGGAGAAGCTCACAGGTAGTCACCTTC
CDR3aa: CAWRSSQVVTF

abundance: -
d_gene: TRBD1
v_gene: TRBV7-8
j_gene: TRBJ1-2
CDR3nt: TGTGCCAGCAGCTTAACAGGACAGGGGTTTTTCTATGGCTACACCTTC
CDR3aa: CASSLTGQGFFYGYTF

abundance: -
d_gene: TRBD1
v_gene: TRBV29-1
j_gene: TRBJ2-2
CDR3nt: TGCAGCGTCCTAGGGGGACAGGGGGCTACCTACGTGAACACCGGGGAGCTGTTTTTT
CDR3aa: CSVLGGQGATYVNTGELFF

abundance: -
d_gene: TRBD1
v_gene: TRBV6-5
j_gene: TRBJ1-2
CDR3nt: TGTGCCAGCAGCACAGGGGGGAATTTAAACTATGGCTACACCTTC
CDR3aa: CASSTGGNLNYGYTF

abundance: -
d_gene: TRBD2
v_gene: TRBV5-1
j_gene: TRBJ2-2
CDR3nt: TGCGCCAGCAGCCGGACTAGCGGGGCGACCGGGGAGCTGTTTTTT
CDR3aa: CASSRTSGATGELFF

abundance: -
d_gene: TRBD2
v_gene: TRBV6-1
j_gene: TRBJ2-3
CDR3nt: TGTGCCAGCAGTGAACGGACTAGGGATACGCAGTATTTT
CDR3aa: CASSERTRDTQYF

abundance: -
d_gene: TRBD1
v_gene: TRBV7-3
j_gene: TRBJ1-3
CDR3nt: TGTGCCAGCAGCCCTGGACAGGGGATTGGAAACACCATATATTTT
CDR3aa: CASSPGQGIGNTIYF

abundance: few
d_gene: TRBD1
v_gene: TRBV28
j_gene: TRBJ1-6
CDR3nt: TGTGCCAGCAGTTCCCAACAGGGGGCAGGTAATTCACCCCTCCACTTT
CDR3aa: CASSSQQGAGNSPLHF

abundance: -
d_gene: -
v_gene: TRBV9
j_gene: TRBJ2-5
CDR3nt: TGTGCCAGCACCCTCGGCGGGGGCCAAGGAGAGACCCAGTACTTC
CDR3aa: CASTLGGGQGETQYF

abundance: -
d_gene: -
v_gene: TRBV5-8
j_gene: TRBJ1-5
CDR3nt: TGTGCCAGCAGCTTGGAAAGCCTCGGGGGGGGTCGACCCCAGCATTTT
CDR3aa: CASSLESLGGGRPQHF

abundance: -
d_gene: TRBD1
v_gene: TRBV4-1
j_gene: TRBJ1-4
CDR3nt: TGCGCCAGCAGCCAAGCTGCTGACAGGGATCTGTTTTTT
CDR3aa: CASSQAADRDLFF

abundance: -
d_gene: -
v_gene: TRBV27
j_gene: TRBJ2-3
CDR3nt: TGTGCCAGCAGTTGGACGACAGGCACAGATACGCAGTATTTT
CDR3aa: CASSWTTGTDTQYF

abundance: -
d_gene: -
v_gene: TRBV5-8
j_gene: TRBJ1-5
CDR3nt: TGTGCCAGCAGCCCAGGACTGGACAGATTAGGGCATTTT
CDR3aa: CASSPGLDRLGHF

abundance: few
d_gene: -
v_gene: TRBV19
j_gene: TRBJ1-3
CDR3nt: TGTGCCAGTAGAGCCCCGGGGTCTGGAAACACCATATATTTT
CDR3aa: CASRAPGSGNTIYF